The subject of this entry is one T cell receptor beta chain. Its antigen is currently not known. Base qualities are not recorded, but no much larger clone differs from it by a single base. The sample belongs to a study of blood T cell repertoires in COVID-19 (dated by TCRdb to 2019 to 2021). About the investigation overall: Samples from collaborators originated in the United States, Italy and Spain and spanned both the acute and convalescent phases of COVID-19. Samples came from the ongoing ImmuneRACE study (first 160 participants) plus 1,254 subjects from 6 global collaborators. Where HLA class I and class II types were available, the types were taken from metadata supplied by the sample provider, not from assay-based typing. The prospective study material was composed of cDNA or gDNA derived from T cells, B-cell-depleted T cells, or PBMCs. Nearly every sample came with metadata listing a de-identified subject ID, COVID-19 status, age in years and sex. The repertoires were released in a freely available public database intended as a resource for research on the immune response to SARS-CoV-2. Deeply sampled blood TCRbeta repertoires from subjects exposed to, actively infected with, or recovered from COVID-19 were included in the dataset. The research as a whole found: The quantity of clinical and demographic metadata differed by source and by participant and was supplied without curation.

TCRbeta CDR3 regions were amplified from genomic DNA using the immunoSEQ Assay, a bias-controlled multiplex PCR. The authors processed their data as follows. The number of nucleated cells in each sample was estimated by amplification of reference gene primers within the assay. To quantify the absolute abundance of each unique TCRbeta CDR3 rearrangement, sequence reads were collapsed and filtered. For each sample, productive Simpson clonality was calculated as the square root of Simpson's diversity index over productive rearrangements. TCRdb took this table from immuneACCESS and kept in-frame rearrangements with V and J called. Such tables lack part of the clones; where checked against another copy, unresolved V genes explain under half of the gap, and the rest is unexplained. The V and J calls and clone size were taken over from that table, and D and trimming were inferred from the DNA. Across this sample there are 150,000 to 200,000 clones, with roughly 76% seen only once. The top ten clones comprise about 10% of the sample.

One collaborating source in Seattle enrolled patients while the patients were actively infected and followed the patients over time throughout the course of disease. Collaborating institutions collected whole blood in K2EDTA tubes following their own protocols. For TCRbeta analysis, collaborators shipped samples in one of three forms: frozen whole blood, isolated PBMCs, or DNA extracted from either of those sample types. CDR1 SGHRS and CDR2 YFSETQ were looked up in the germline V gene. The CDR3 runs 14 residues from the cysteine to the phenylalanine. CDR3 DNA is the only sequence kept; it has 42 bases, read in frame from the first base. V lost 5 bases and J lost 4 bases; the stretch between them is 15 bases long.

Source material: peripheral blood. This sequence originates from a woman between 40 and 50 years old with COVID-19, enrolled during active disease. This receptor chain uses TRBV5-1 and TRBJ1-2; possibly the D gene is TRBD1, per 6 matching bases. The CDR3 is CASRPEGGAYGYTF. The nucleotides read TGCGCCAGCAGACCTGAGGGGGGGGCCTATGGCTACACCTTC.